A selection of T cell receptor beta chains follows, all from one sample in a study of T cells in Graves' hyperthyroidism and ophthalmopathy. Using its own MiXCR run on the multiplex PCR reads, TCRdb lists one record per CDR3 protein. The sample yields more than 450,000 distinct CDR3 sequences, 12% to 15% seen once. Sequenced input: blood. All receptors come from a woman aged 40 to 50 with Graves' hyperthyroidism. Each CDR3 is given with its conserved first and last residue. Each record gives: J gene, V gene, D gene, clone size, CDR3 DNA, CDR3 protein. A D gene is named only where the DNA matches it firmly. Clone size is given for some rows only: seen once, a few or many times, or a class if the clone is expanded.

TRBJ2-1 TRBV13 TRBD2 few TGTGCCAGCAGGTCAGGGACTAGCTCCTACAATGAGCAGTTCTTC CASRSGTSSYNEQFF
TRBJ1-2 TRBV30 TRBD1 many TGTGCCTGGAGTGTACCGACAGGGCCCACCTTTAACTATGGCTACACCTTC CAWSVPTGPTFNYGYTF
TRBJ2-7 TRBV3-1 . many TGTGCCAGCAGCCTGGACAGTAAAGCCTACGAGCAGTACTTC CASSLDSKAYEQYF
TRBJ2-7 TRBV15 . few TGTGCCACCAGCAGAGATTTAATGGGCTCCTACGAGCAGTACTTC CATSRDLMGSYEQYF
TRBJ2-4 TRBV7-3 . . TGTGCCAGCAGCCTGGGACCGGGGGACATTCAGTACTTC CASSLGPGDIQYF
TRBJ1-1 TRBV4-2 . many TGTGCCAGCAGCCAAGAGAGAGGGGCGTACACTGAAGCTTTCTTT CASSQERGAYTEAFF
TRBJ1-2 TRBV10-3 . few TGTGCCATCAGTGACTCAGGGTATGGCTACACCTTC CAISDSGYGYTF
TRBJ2-5 TRBV6-1 . many TGTGCCAGCAGGACGGCAGCCAGGGGAGAGACCCAGTACTTC CASRTAARGETQYF
TRBJ2-7 TRBV10-2 . . TGCACCAGCAGTGCAGAGGGCGCACACTCCTACGAGCAGTACTTC CTSSAEGAHSYEQYF
TRBJ2-1 TRBV12-3/TRBV12-4 . many TGTGCCAGCAGTTCCGCAGGGACATACAATGAGCAGTTCTTC CASSSAGTYNEQFF
TRBJ2-7 TRBV12-3/TRBV12-4 . many TGTGCCAGCAGCCTAACCGGGCCGCAACCACTGCTGTACTTC CASSLTGPQPLLYF
TRBJ1-2 TRBV28 . many TGTGCCAGCAGTTGGTCAGGGATAAACTATGGCTACACCTTC CASSWSGINYGYTF
TRBJ2-6 TRBV14 . . TGTGCCAGCAGCCAAGTAGGGAGAGGGGCCAACGTCCTGACTTTC CASSQVGRGANVLTF
TRBJ2-2 TRBV5-1 . . TGCGCCAGCAGCTTGAGTCAGAACACCGGGGAGCTGTTTTTT CASSLSQNTGELFF
TRBJ1-3 TRBV25-1 TRBD1 . TGTGCCAGCAGTGAACTGGGACAGGGGGCGCCGGGAAACACCATATATTTT CASSELGQGAPGNTIYF
TRBJ2-6 TRBV12-5 TRBD1 many TGTGCTAGTGCCCCAGGACAGGGCCGATTTGGGGCCAACGTCCTGACTTTC CASAPGQGRFGANVLTF
TRBJ1-5 TRBV6-1 TRBD1 many TGTGCCAGCAGGGAGACCGGGACAGGGCTTCAGCCCCAGCATTTT CASRETGTGLQPQHF
TRBJ2-4 TRBV7-2 TRBD2 many TGTGCCAGCAGCCCTTGGGGACTAGCGGGAGGGCCCCCTTTAGAAAACATTCAGTACTTC CASSPWGLAGGPPLENIQYF
TRBJ2-7 TRBV18 TRBD2 many TGTGCCAGCTCGGATGGACTAGCGGGTGCATCCGAGCAGTACTTC CASSDGLAGASEQYF
TRBJ2-5 TRBV11-2 . . TGTGCCAGCAGCTCCCGTTCTACCCAGTACTTC CASSSRSTQYF
TRBJ1-2 TRBV20-1 TRBD1 few TGCAGTGCTAGGACAGGGCGGCTCTATGGCTACACCTTC CSARTGRLYGYTF
TRBJ2-1 TRBV2 TRBD2 many TGTGCCAGCCGGCTAGCGGGAGGGACCTACAATGAGCAGTTCTTC CASRLAGGTYNEQFF
TRBJ2-1 TRBV7-2 . many TGTGCCAGCAGCTTAGATAGCGGAGCCTACAATGAGCAGTTCTTC CASSLDSGAYNEQFF
TRBJ2-7 TRBV20-1 . . TGCAGTGCTAGAGTTGGGGAGATTACTTACGAGCAGTACTTC CSARVGEITYEQYF
TRBJ2-5 TRBV2 . many TGTGCCAGCAGTGAAGACAGGGTCAAAGAGACCCAGTACTTC CASSEDRVKETQYF